A single sample gave rise to the 10 T cell receptor beta chains below, sequenced in a study of T cell responses to AZD1222 COVID-19 vaccine. Assay: immunoSEQ multiplex PCR; the TCRdb copy retains only in-frame clones and omits some. The top ten clones hold about 5.1% of a sample with 150,000 or so clones, roughly 92% of them seen once. The sequenced sample was peripheral blood, obtained on day 0 of AZD1222 vaccination. These receptors were taken from an adult in good health.

The chain links TRBV12-2 to TRBJ2-1; the table's D call TRBD2 went unverified against the DNA. TRBV12-2 is a listed pseudogene. The CDR3 covers 14 residues. The CDR3: CASRLWGGYNEQFF. The DNA for the CDR3 is TGTGCAAGTCGCTTATGGGGGGGCTACAATGAGCAGTTCTTC.

The rearrangement uses TRBV30 and TRBJ2-1; D ambiguous. This CDR3 comprises 13 residues. Trimming removed 5 bases from V and 7 bases from J, with 15 bases in between. The germline gives CDR1 GTSNPN, CDR2 SVGIG (reference sequence). The CDR3 is CAWGVGLRNEQFF. The CDR3 DNA is TGTGCCTGGGGCGTAGGGTTGAGGAATGAGCAGTTCTTC.

V and J are TRBV20-1 and TRBJ2-7; D is perhaps TRBD1 or TRBD2 (5 bases each). Germline V gene sequence: CDR1 DFQATT, CDR2 SNEGSKA (reference sequence). The CDR3 runs 12 residues. V was pared by 3 bases and J by 6 bases, with 12 bases between. CDR3 in amino acids: CSASLGTSEQYF. The CDR3 nucleotides are TGCAGTGCTAGTCTGGGGACCTCCGAGCAGTACTTC.

The chain recombines TRBV19 with TRBJ1-2; D not resolved. CDR1 LNHDA and CDR2 SQIVND come from the germline V gene (reference sequence). The CDR3 totals 13 residues. The ends were cut back, 3 bases at V and 2 bases at J, with 7 bases in the middle. CDR3 region: CASSIQENYGYTF. CDR3 DNA sequence: TGTGCCAGTAGTATTCAGGAAAACTATGGCTACACCTTC.

The chain combines TRBV11-2 with TRBJ2-5; 9 bases match TRBD2. Trimming took 5 bases from V and 9 from J; bases not matched to a gene: 10. The CDR3 totals 14 residues. CDR1 and CDR2 from the germline V gene are SGHAT and FQNNGV. CDR3 sequence: CASSPGTSQGAQYF. The CDR3 nucleotides read TGTGCCAGCAGCCCGGGGACTAGCCAAGGGGCCCAGTACTTC.

This chain connects TRBV3-1 (or the pseudogene TRBV3-2) to TRBJ2-7; TRBD2 matches 12 bases. Looked up from germline, CDR1 is LGHDT and CDR2 is YNNKEL (reference sequence). V gave up 1 base and J gave up 3 bases; unmatched junction bases: 1. This CDR3 has 15 amino acids. The CDR3 bases are TGTGCCAGCAGCCAAGCACTAGCGGGGGGCTACGAGCAGTACTTC. This encodes CASSQALAGGYEQYF.

The V call is TRBV7-2, the J call TRBJ1-2; D is perhaps TRBD1 (5 bases). V lost 5 bases and J 3 bases, leaving 13 bases between the germline ends. CDR3 length: 14 amino acids. The germline V gene has CDR1 SGHTA and CDR2 FQGNSA. CDR3 in amino acids: CASSPLGTDYGYTF. As DNA, the CDR3 is TGTGCCAGCAGCCCCCTAGGGACGGACTATGGCTACACCTTC.

The rearrangement links TRBV25-1 to TRBJ2-7; the match to TRBD2 covers 7 bases. From germline, CDR1 is MGHDK and CDR2 SYGVNS. After removal of 8 bases from V and 5 bases from J, the junction contained 15 bases not matched to a gene. This CDR3 region has 15 residues. The CDR3 sequence: CASSGAGDIFHEQYF. CDR3 sequence (DNA): TGTGCCAGCTCTGGGGCGGGAGATATATTCCACGAGCAGTACTTC.

The chain combines TRBV2 with TRBJ1-4; TRBD1 might be the D (5 bases). This CDR3 spans 14 amino acids. The V gene lost 4 bases and the J gene lost 5 bases, with 11 bases spanning the gap. The germline gives CDR1 SNHLY, CDR2 FYNNEI. The CDR3 loop reads CASSGTRMNEKLFF. CDR3 bases: TGTGCCAGCAGTGGGACACGGATGAATGAAAAACTGTTTTTT. Variable domain in full (rest from reference TRBV2 and TRBJ1-4): EPEVTQTPSHQVTQMGQEVILRCVPISNHLYFYWYRQILGQKVEFLVSFYNNEISEKSEIFDDQFSVERPDGSNFTLKIRSTKLEDSAMYFCASSGTRMNEKLFFGSGTQLSVL.

The V call is TRBV4-1, the J call TRBJ2-4; maybe TRBD1 (5 bases). Germline V gene data show CDR1 as MGHRA and CDR2 as YSYEKL. This CDR3 has 17 amino acids. V was pared by 0 bases and J by 4 bases, with 16 bases between. CDR3 DNA: TGCGCCAGCAGCCAAGACGACGGCAGGGTGGGAAAAAACATTCAGTACTTC. It specifies CASSQDDGRVGKNIQYF.